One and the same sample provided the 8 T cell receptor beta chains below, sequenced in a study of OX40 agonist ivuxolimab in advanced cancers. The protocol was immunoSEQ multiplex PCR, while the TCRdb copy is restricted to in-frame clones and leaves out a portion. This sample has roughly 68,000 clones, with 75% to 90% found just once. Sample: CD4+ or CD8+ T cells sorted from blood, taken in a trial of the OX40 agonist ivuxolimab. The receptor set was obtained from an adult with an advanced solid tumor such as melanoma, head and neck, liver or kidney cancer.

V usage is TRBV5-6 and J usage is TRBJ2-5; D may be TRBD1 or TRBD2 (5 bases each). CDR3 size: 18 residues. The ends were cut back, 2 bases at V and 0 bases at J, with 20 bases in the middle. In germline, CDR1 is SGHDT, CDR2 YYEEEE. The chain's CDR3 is CASSLGQGEWEYQETQYF. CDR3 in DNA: TGTGCCAGCAGCTTAGGCCAGGGTGAATGGGAGTACCAAGAGACCCAGTACTTC.

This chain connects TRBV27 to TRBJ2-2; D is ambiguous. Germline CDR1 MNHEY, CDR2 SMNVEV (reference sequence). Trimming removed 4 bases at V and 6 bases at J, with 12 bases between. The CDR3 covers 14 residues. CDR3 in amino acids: CASSSLTKAGELFF. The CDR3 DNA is TGTGCCAGCAGTTCCCTGACCAAGGCCGGGGAGCTGTTTTTT.

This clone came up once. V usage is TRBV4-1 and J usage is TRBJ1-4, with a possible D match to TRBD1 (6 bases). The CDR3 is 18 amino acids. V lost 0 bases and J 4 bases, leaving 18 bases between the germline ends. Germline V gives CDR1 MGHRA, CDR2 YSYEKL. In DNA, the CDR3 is TGCGCCAGCAGCCAAGAACTCCACGCATTGGACAGTAATGAAAAACTGTTTTTT. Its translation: CASSQELHALDSNEKLFF.

In DNA, the CDR3 is TGTGCCAGCAGTTTCGTTGGCAGGGCCCATGCCTACGAGCAGTACTTC. Protein product: CASSFVGRAHAYEQYF. The V and J genes are TRBV28 and TRBJ2-7; D is perhaps TRBD1 (5 bases). V shed 3 bases and J shed 2 bases, with 17 bases lying between them. The germline V gene has CDR1 MDHEN and CDR2 SYDVKM. The CDR3 is 16 residues long. The variable domain in full, completed from reference TRBV28 and TRBJ2-7, reads DVKVTQSSRYLVKRTGEKVFLECVQDMDHENMFWYRQDPGLGLRLIYFSYDVKMKEKGDIPEGYSVSREKKERFSLILESASTNQTSMYLCASSFVGRAHAYEQYFGPGTRLTVT.

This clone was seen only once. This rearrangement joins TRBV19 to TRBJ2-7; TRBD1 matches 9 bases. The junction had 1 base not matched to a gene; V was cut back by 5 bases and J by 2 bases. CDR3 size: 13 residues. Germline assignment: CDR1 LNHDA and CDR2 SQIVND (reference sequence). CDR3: CASSGTGTYEQYF. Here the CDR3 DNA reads TGTGCCAGTAGTGGGACAGGGACCTACGAGCAGTACTTC.

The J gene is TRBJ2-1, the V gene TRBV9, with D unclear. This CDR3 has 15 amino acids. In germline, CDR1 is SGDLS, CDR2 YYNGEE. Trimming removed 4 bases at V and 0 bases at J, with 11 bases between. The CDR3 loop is CASSLDLSSYNEQFF. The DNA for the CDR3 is TGTGCCAGCAGCCTTGACTTGAGCTCCTACAATGAGCAGTTCTTC.

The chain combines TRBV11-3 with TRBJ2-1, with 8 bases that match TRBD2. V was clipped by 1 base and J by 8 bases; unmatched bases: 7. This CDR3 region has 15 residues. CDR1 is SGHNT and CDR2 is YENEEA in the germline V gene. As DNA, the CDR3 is TGTGCCAGCAGCTTAGGAGCGGGACTAGTTGATGAGCAGTTCTTC. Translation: CASSLGAGLVDEQFF.

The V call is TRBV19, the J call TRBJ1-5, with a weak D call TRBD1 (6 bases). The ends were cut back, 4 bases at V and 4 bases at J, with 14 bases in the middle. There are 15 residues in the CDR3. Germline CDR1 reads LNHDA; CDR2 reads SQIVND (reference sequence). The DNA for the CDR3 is TGTGCCAGTAGTACGGACAGTCAGAGGAATCAGCCCCAGCATTTT. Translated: CASSTDSQRNQPQHF.